This is a list of T cell receptor beta chains from one sample in a study of T-cell reconstitution after alpha-beta-depleted transplantation in children. TCRdb re-derived calls from the PCR reads in MiXCR, one entry per CDR3 protein. Of about half a million distinct CDR3 sequences in the sample, under 15% are singletons; the top ten hold about 5%. This specimen was PBMCs from the stem cell graft donor, taken from the stem cell graft. Receptor source: a human donor who donated a stem cell graft to a child with combined immunodeficiency. Each CDR3 is given with its conserved first and last residue. Fields, in order: D gene, clone size, J gene, V gene, CDR3 DNA, CDR3 protein. A D gene is named only where the DNA matches it firmly. Size values are once, few and many counts, or a class for expanded clones, and some rows have none.

d_call: TRBD1
clone_size: many
j_call: TRBJ2-6
v_call: TRBV29-1
cdr3_nt: TGCAGCGTCGTGAACAGGGGGAGTATCTCTGGGGCCAACGTCCTGACTTTC
cdr3_aa: CSVVNRGSISGANVLTF

d_call: TRBD1
clone_size: -
j_call: TRBJ1-5
v_call: TRBV7-9
cdr3_nt: TGTGCCAGCAGCTTAGCGGGGACAGGGAATCAGCCCCAGCATTTT
cdr3_aa: CASSLAGTGNQPQHF

d_call: TRBD2
clone_size: few
j_call: TRBJ2-7
v_call: TRBV11-3
cdr3_nt: TGTGCCAGCAGCTTAGGGACTAGCGGGAGGACCACCTCCTACGAGCAGTACTTC
cdr3_aa: CASSLGTSGRTTSYEQYF

d_call: -
clone_size: -
j_call: TRBJ1-6
v_call: TRBV20-1
cdr3_nt: TGCAGTGCTAGAGATTACAGGGAGTCACCCCTCCACTTT
cdr3_aa: CSARDYRESPLHF

d_call: -
clone_size: many
j_call: TRBJ2-3
v_call: TRBV10-3
cdr3_nt: TGTGCCATCAGTATAATGGTCGCGGGGCCGGGCGATACGCAGTATTTT
cdr3_aa: CAISIMVAGPGDTQYF

d_call: -
clone_size: many
j_call: TRBJ2-7
v_call: TRBV28
cdr3_nt: TGTGCCAGCAGTTCCCCTCGCAGGAGCGCTTCCTACGAGCAGTACTTC
cdr3_aa: CASSSPRRSASYEQYF

d_call: TRBD2
clone_size: -
j_call: TRBJ2-7
v_call: TRBV12-3/TRBV12-4
cdr3_nt: TGTGCCAGCAGCGGGACTAGTGTCTACGAGCAGTACTTC
cdr3_aa: CASSGTSVYEQYF

d_call: TRBD2
clone_size: many
j_call: TRBJ2-5
v_call: TRBV25-1
cdr3_nt: TGTGCCAGCAGTGGGTTGGGGAGCGGGAGTGAGACCCAGTACTTC
cdr3_aa: CASSGLGSGSETQYF

d_call: -
clone_size: few
j_call: TRBJ1-1
v_call: TRBV29-1
cdr3_nt: TGCAGCGTTCAGAGGTCACCTCGCACTGAAGCTTTCTTT
cdr3_aa: CSVQRSPRTEAFF

d_call: -
clone_size: -
j_call: TRBJ2-7
v_call: TRBV30
cdr3_nt: TGTGCCTGGGGACGCGCCTCCTACGAGCAGTACTTC
cdr3_aa: CAWGRASYEQYF

d_call: -
clone_size: -
j_call: TRBJ1-1
v_call: TRBV7-9
cdr3_nt: TGTGCCAACAGCACCTATGGGAACACTGAAGCTTTCTTT
cdr3_aa: CANSTYGNTEAFF

d_call: TRBD1
clone_size: few
j_call: TRBJ2-7
v_call: TRBV19
cdr3_nt: TGTGCCGGACCGGGACAGGAGACCTACGAGCAGTACTTC
cdr3_aa: CAGPGQETYEQYF

d_call: -
clone_size: few
j_call: TRBJ1-4
v_call: TRBV28
cdr3_nt: TGTGCCAGCAGAATACAGGCTGCCCCAACTAATGAAAAACTGTTTTTT
cdr3_aa: CASRIQAAPTNEKLFF

d_call: -
clone_size: -
j_call: TRBJ2-5
v_call: TRBV7-9
cdr3_nt: TGTGCCAGCAGCGCGACCGCGGAGACCCAGTACTTC
cdr3_aa: CASSATAETQYF

d_call: TRBD2
clone_size: many
j_call: TRBJ2-3
v_call: TRBV7-2
cdr3_nt: TGTGCCAGCAGCTGGAGCGGGGGGAACACAGATACGCAGTATTTT
cdr3_aa: CASSWSGGNTDTQYF

d_call: TRBD2
clone_size: few
j_call: TRBJ2-7
v_call: TRBV6-2/TRBV6-3
cdr3_nt: TGTGCCAGCAGTTATTTCCGGACTAGCAAAGGCGAGCAGTACTTC
cdr3_aa: CASSYFRTSKGEQYF

d_call: TRBD1
clone_size: -
j_call: TRBJ2-1
v_call: TRBV5-1
cdr3_nt: TGCGCCAGCAGCTGGGGACAGACGACCGGTGAGCAGTTCTTC
cdr3_aa: CASSWGQTTGEQFF

d_call: -
clone_size: few
j_call: TRBJ1-5
v_call: TRBV15
cdr3_nt: TGTGCCACCAGCAGTACAGGAAATCAGCCCCAGCATTTT
cdr3_aa: CATSSTGNQPQHF

d_call: TRBD1
clone_size: few
j_call: TRBJ2-3
v_call: TRBV29-1
cdr3_nt: TGCAGCGCCTCCAACAGGGGCCCGACCTACACAGATACGCAGTATTTT
cdr3_aa: CSASNRGPTYTDTQYF

d_call: TRBD2
clone_size: many
j_call: TRBJ2-4
v_call: TRBV12-3/TRBV12-4
cdr3_nt: TGTGCCAGCAGTTTAGAGGGACTAGCCTCTATTCAGTACTTC
cdr3_aa: CASSLEGLASIQYF

d_call: -
clone_size: -
j_call: TRBJ2-3
v_call: TRBV12-3/TRBV12-4
cdr3_nt: TGTGCCAGCAGTCGACGGGCCAGCACAGATACGCAGTATTTT
cdr3_aa: CASSRRASTDTQYF

d_call: -
clone_size: -
j_call: TRBJ2-1
v_call: TRBV20-1
cdr3_nt: TGCAGTGCTAGAGATCTGAACAGGGCGGTTTACAATGAGCAGTTCTTC
cdr3_aa: CSARDLNRAVYNEQFF

d_call: TRBD1
clone_size: -
j_call: TRBJ2-5
v_call: TRBV7-9
cdr3_nt: TGTGCCAGCATCCCAGGACAGGGGGAGACCCAGTACTTC
cdr3_aa: CASIPGQGETQYF

d_call: TRBD1
clone_size: -
j_call: TRBJ1-2
v_call: TRBV5-6
cdr3_nt: TGTGCCAGCAGCTGGGACAGGTATTCTGGCTACACCTTC
cdr3_aa: CASSWDRYSGYTF

d_call: -
clone_size: -
j_call: TRBJ2-5
v_call: TRBV5-1
cdr3_nt: TGCGCCAGCAGCGCGACAGAAGAGACCCAGTACTTC
cdr3_aa: CASSATEETQYF

d_call: -
clone_size: few
j_call: TRBJ2-5
v_call: TRBV30
cdr3_nt: TGTGCCTGGAGTGTAAACAGGGTAGAGACCCAGTACTTC
cdr3_aa: CAWSVNRVETQYF

d_call: -
clone_size: few
j_call: TRBJ2-5
v_call: TRBV6-1
cdr3_nt: TGTGCCAGCAGTGATGAAGGTGGACAAGAGACCCAGTACTTC
cdr3_aa: CASSDEGGQETQYF

d_call: TRBD2
clone_size: many
j_call: TRBJ2-3
v_call: TRBV20-1
cdr3_nt: TGCAGTGCTAGACTAGCGGGGGGCACAGATACGCAGTATTTT
cdr3_aa: CSARLAGGTDTQYF

d_call: -
clone_size: many
j_call: TRBJ2-3
v_call: TRBV20-1
cdr3_nt: TGCAGTGCAGTAGGGGAAAACACAGATACGCAGTATTTT
cdr3_aa: CSAVGENTDTQYF

d_call: -
clone_size: many
j_call: TRBJ2-7
v_call: TRBV5-1
cdr3_nt: TGCGCCAGCAGCTTCTCGTGGACAGAGGCGTCCTACGAGCAGTACTTC
cdr3_aa: CASSFSWTEASYEQYF

d_call: -
clone_size: many
j_call: TRBJ2-1
v_call: TRBV10-3
cdr3_nt: TGTGCCATCAGGCCGGGACACCTCAATGAGCAGTTCTTC
cdr3_aa: CAIRPGHLNEQFF

d_call: -
clone_size: few
j_call: TRBJ2-3
v_call: TRBV9
cdr3_nt: TGTGCCAGCAGCGTAGGGCGAGACCCCACAGATACGCAGTATTTT
cdr3_aa: CASSVGRDPTDTQYF

d_call: TRBD2
clone_size: many
j_call: TRBJ2-7
v_call: TRBV29-1
cdr3_nt: TGCAGCGTTGTAATGCCTAGCGGGAGGATCTACGAGCAGTACTTC
cdr3_aa: CSVVMPSGRIYEQYF

d_call: TRBD1
clone_size: few
j_call: TRBJ2-7
v_call: TRBV5-1
cdr3_nt: TGCGCCAGCAGCTGGGACAGGGGAGATTACGAGCAGTACTTC
cdr3_aa: CASSWDRGDYEQYF

d_call: -
clone_size: few
j_call: TRBJ2-1
v_call: TRBV20-1
cdr3_nt: TGCAGTGCTAGAGAAATGGACTTTAGCTACAATGAGCAGTTCTTC
cdr3_aa: CSAREMDFSYNEQFF

d_call: -
clone_size: few
j_call: TRBJ2-1
v_call: TRBV6-2/TRBV6-3
cdr3_nt: TGTGCCAGCAGTTACGGAACACAGGGAGGGGATGAGCAGTTCTTC
cdr3_aa: CASSYGTQGGDEQFF

d_call: TRBD2
clone_size: few
j_call: TRBJ2-1
v_call: TRBV3-1
cdr3_nt: TGTGCCAGCAGCCAAGCCCCAGGGGTAGCGGGATATGAGCAGTTCTTC
cdr3_aa: CASSQAPGVAGYEQFF

d_call: -
clone_size: many
j_call: TRBJ1-5
v_call: TRBV12-3/TRBV12-4
cdr3_nt: TGTGCCAGCAGTTTTTATAGCAATCAGCCCCAGCATTTT
cdr3_aa: CASSFYSNQPQHF

d_call: TRBD1
clone_size: many
j_call: TRBJ2-1
v_call: TRBV12-3/TRBV12-4
cdr3_nt: TGTGCCAGCAGTTTAGAGACAGGGGTTACTGAGCAGTTCTTC
cdr3_aa: CASSLETGVTEQFF

d_call: TRBD2
clone_size: -
j_call: TRBJ2-3
v_call: TRBV6-2/TRBV6-3
cdr3_nt: TGTGCCAGCAGTTACCCGGCGCTAGCGGGGGGCGTCGATACGCAGTATTTT
cdr3_aa: CASSYPALAGGVDTQYF

d_call: -
clone_size: few
j_call: TRBJ1-2
v_call: TRBV5-1
cdr3_nt: TGCGCCAGCAGCTTGGAAGTTTGGGATGGCTACACCTTC
cdr3_aa: CASSLEVWDGYTF

d_call: -
clone_size: few
j_call: TRBJ2-7
v_call: TRBV29-1
cdr3_nt: TGCAGCGTTGAAGTTGGGGTCTACGAGCAGTACTTC
cdr3_aa: CSVEVGVYEQYF

d_call: -
clone_size: many
j_call: TRBJ2-7
v_call: TRBV20-1
cdr3_nt: TGCAGTGCTAGAGTAGGGGCTTTAGGCGGTGTAATAAATTACGAGCAGTACTTC
cdr3_aa: CSARVGALGGVINYEQYF

d_call: -
clone_size: -
j_call: TRBJ2-6
v_call: TRBV7-8
cdr3_nt: TGTGCCAGTACAGGGTTCCGCTCTGGGGCCAACGTCCTGACTTTC
cdr3_aa: CASTGFRSGANVLTF

d_call: TRBD2
clone_size: many
j_call: TRBJ2-1
v_call: TRBV12-3/TRBV12-4
cdr3_nt: TGTGCCAGCAGTCGACTAGCGGGCCTCAATGAGCAGTTCTTC
cdr3_aa: CASSRLAGLNEQFF